These 13 T cell receptor beta chains were sequenced from one sample in a study of Graves' ophthalmopathy and Graves' hyperthyroidism. Beta-chain TCR CDR3 regions were amplified from RNA transcripts. In the first round, RT-PCR was carried out with HTBI primers, and a multiplex PCR formed the second round. TCRdb re-analysed the multiplex PCR reads in MiXCR, keeping a single row per CDR3 protein. The table lists under 800,000 distinct CDR3 sequences, 22% of them singletons. Specimen: peripheral blood. The source is a woman aged 18-29 years with stable Graves' hyperthyroidism. Some clones in this sample may be carry-over from other donors' samples.

This clonotype showed up many times. At one boundary the junction diverges from the germline segment, which might be a read error. J is TRBJ2-4 and V is TRBV28; 7 bases match TRBD1. The CDR3 is made up of 13 amino acids. CDR1 and CDR2 from the germline V gene are MDHEN and SYDVKM. DNA of the CDR3: TGTGCCAGCAGTCCCCCTGACAGGGACATTAAGTACTTC. The encoded protein is CASSPPDRDIKYF.

This clonotype appeared many times. The chain joins TRBV6-1 to TRBJ1-2; no definite D call. The CDR3 is made up of 13 amino acids. V lost 2 bases to trimming and J lost 4 bases, with 8 bases between them. CDR1 and CDR2 from the germline V gene are MNHNS and SASEGT. The CDR3 loop reads CASSEFRSYGYTF. CDR3 DNA sequence: TGTGCCAGCAGTGAATTCAGAAGCTATGGCTACACCTTC.

The rearrangement links TRBV27 to TRBJ2-5; D not certain. Germline V gene lookup returns CDR1 MNHEY and CDR2 SMNVEV (reference sequence). V was trimmed by 3 bases and J by 5 bases, leaving 16 bases between them. This CDR3 comprises 15 residues. The CDR3 spells CASSFGQNIGETQYF. CDR3 bases: TGTGCCAGCAGTTTTGGCCAGAACATTGGGGAGACCCAGTACTTC.

As for this clonotype: Possible read error: a much larger clone is one base away. V and J are TRBV19 and TRBJ2-7; TRBD1 is a possible D gene (6 bases). This CDR3 region has 16 residues. CDR1 LNHDA and CDR2 SQIVND come from the germline V gene (reference sequence). CDR3 amino acids: CASSILGAGNSYEQDF. In nucleotides, the CDR3 is TGTGCCAGTAGTATTTTGGGGGCAGGTAACTCCTACGAGCAGGACTTC.

In this sample, this clonotype turned up many times. The genes are TRBV20-1 and TRBJ2-7; D not resolved. Germline V gene lookup returns CDR1 DFQATT and CDR2 SNEGSKA (reference sequence). The CDR3 is 12 amino acids. The V and J ends lost 6 bases and 0 bases respectively, with 9 bases between them. CDR3: CSARNPSYEQYF. CDR3 nucleotides: TGCAGTGCGCGGAACCCCTCCTACGAGCAGTACTTC.

Many counts were recorded for this clonotype. The chain uses TRBV10-3 and TRBJ2-3; TRBD2 agrees at 7 bases. Germline V gives CDR1 ENHRY, CDR2 SYGVKD. With 1 base clipped from V and 0 bases from J, the junction kept 7 bases outside the gene matches. CDR3 length: 17 amino acids. CDR3 amino acids: CAISELSLAVSTDTQYF. The CDR3 nucleotides are TGTGCCATCAGTGAGTTGAGTCTAGCGGTGAGCACAGATACGCAGTATTTT.

This clonotype was counted ten times or more. The chain has TRBV12-3 or TRBV12-4 and TRBJ1-5; D perhaps matches TRBD1 (5 bases). The V end lost 3 bases, the J end lost 4 bases, and 10 bases lay between the germline ends. This CDR3 has 14 amino acids. This CDR3 reads CASSLGVWNQPQHF. CDR3 nucleotides: TGTGCCAGCAGTTTGGGGGTGTGGAATCAGCCCCAGCATTTT.

This clonotype was observed many times. This chain's CDR3 is CASTSSGGTYEQYF. CDR3 coding DNA: TGTGCCAGCACCTCCTCCGGGGGCACCTACGAGCAGTACTTC. V is TRBV28 and J is TRBJ2-7; D assignment may be TRBD1 or TRBD2 (6 bases each). The V end lost 7 bases, the J end lost 2 bases, and 15 bases lay between the germline ends. The germline gives CDR1 MDHEN, CDR2 SYDVKM. The CDR3 is 14 residues long.

This rearrangement joins TRBV6-1 to TRBJ2-7; 8 positions agree with TRBD1. The CDR3 spans 16 residues. V lost 2 bases, J lost 1 base, and 7 bases stayed unmatched. In germline, CDR1 is MNHNS, CDR2 SASEGT. The CDR3: CASSEPRQGRSYEQYF. Written as DNA, the CDR3 is TGTGCCAGCAGTGAACCCAGACAGGGGAGATCCTACGAGCAGTACTTC.

This clonotype was seen repeatedly, ten times or more. The chain uses TRBV12-3 or TRBV12-4 and TRBJ1-2; TRBD1 matches at 10 bases. V lost 5 bases and J lost 4; bases outside the gene matches: 16. This CDR3 is 18 amino acids long. CDR3 sequence reads: CASSTIDRGHPDFYGYTF. The CDR3 region has the DNA TGTGCCAGCAGTACGATTGACAGGGGGCACCCCGATTTCTATGGCTACACCTTC.

This clonotype occurred many times. V usage is TRBV11-1 and J usage is TRBJ1-1; tentative D call: TRBD1 (5 bases). This CDR3 is built from 14 residues. V shed 5 bases and J shed 1 base, with 11 bases lying between them. CDR1 is SGHAT and CDR2 is FQDESV in the germline V gene (reference sequence). This CDR3 reads CASSRGPSNTEAFF. The CDR3 DNA reads TGTGCCAGCAGCCGGGGACCGTCGAACACTGAAGCTTTCTTT.

This clonotype has more than one count but fewer than ten. The chain is built from TRBV19 and TRBJ1-5; 9 bases map to TRBD1. With V trimmed by 6 bases and J by 7 bases, 7 bases remained unmatched. The CDR3 extends over 14 amino acids. Germline lookup yields CDR1 LNHDA and CDR2 SQIVND (reference sequence). CDR3 nucleotide sequence: TGTGCCAGTAGCTGGACAGGGGTTGGGCAGCCCCAGCATTTT. This encodes CASSWTGVGQPQHF.

This clonotype was counted ten times or more. The chain is built from TRBV6-1 and TRBJ1-2, with D maybe TRBD1 (5 bases). The CDR3 runs 15 residues. V dropped 4 bases and J dropped 0 bases, with 12 bases sitting between them. Germline V gene sequence: CDR1 MNHNS, CDR2 SASEGT. The chain's CDR3 is CASSVSGTANYGYTF. The CDR3 DNA sequence: TGTGCCAGCAGTGTGTCAGGGACCGCTAACTATGGCTACACCTTC.